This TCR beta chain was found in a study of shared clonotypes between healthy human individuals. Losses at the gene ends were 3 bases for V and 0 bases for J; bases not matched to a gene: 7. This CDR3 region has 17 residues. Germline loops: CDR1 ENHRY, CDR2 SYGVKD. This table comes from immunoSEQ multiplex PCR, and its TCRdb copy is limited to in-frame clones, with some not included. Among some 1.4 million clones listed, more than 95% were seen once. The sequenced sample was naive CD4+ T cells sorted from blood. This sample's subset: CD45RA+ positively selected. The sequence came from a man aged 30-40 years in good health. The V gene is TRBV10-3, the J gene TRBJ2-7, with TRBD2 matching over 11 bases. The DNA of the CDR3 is TGTGCCATCAGTGACTGGACTAGCGGGTCCCGCTCCTACGAGCAGTACTTC. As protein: CAISDWTSGSRSYEQYF.